This T cell receptor (beta chain) was found in a study of a mutant IDH1 vaccine in newly diagnosed glioma. Background on the study: Treated individuals were around 60% male and around 40% female, averaging about 40 years of age. Those enrolled had earlier been treated with radiotherapy, temozolomide, or both, mostly both. General study findings and limits: The vaccine induced immune responses, and these occurred in 80% to 95% of patients.

Noted time point: baseline, week 1 (first vaccination visit). This sample's treatment: pre-vaccination baseline after standard-of-care therapy. New IDH1-mutant, ATRX-lost WHO grade 3 or 4 astrocytomas occurred in donors. Libraries were prepared by immunoSEQ multiplex PCR; TCRdb keeps only in-frame clonotypes and omits some of them. The sample includes 55,000 to 70,000 clones, 86% of them seen just once. A note on this clone: Its target is not known.

The V gene lost 0 bases and the J gene lost 4 bases, with 18 bases spanning the gap. The germline V gene encodes CDR1 LGHNA and CDR2 YNFKEQ. This CDR3 is 17 amino acids long. This sequence joins TRBV4-2 and TRBJ1-1, with D possibly being TRBD1 (5 bases). Here the sequenced sample was PBMCs, taken from a glioma patient treated with radiotherapy, temozolomide or both. The TCR sequence derives from a man aged 25-45 years with glioma. CDR3 in DNA: TGTGCCAGCAGCCAAGATCATCGTCAGGGCGGGAGCACTGAAGCTTTCTTT. Residues: CASSQDHRQGGSTEAFF.